These T cell receptor beta chains were read from a single sample in a study of T-cell reconstitution after alpha-beta-depleted transplantation in children. TCRdb fed the PCR reads into MiXCR, producing one record per CDR3 protein. The table records 300,000 to 400,000 distinct CDR3 sequences, roughly 15% of them present only once. Sample: PBMCs, mostly from graft donor cells, taken 360 days after TCRalphabeta/CD19-depleted stem cell transplant. These receptors originate from a male patient between 2 and 15 years old who had a stem cell transplant for acute lymphoblastic leukemia, so the T cells may come from the graft donor. Each CDR3 is given with its conserved first and last residue. Each record gives: CDR3 length, D gene, J gene, V gene, CDR3 protein. D genes are given only for firm matches.

>15|NA|TRBJ1-6|TRBV28
CASSPPEGSNSPLHF
>15|NA|TRBJ1-4|TRBV4-3
CASSSMGGSGEKLFF
>17|NA|TRBJ2-3|TRBV21-1
CASSKGPPGVGTDTQYF
>16|NA|TRBJ1-6|TRBV18
CASSILESKTNSPLHF
>16|TRBD2|TRBJ2-1|TRBV6-2/TRBV6-3
CASSLRTSGSKNEQFF
>14|TRBD2|TRBJ2-7|TRBV20-1
CSARDPREGYEQYF
>15|NA|TRBJ2-7|TRBV6-1
CASTRKGVGAYEQYF
>16|TRBD2|TRBJ2-7|TRBV13
CASSPAGLAPAYEQYF
>16|NA|TRBJ1-2|TRBV30
CAWSHARLLQRRGYTF
>14|NA|TRBJ2-7|TRBV6-1
CASSPLGAYYEQYF
>16|NA|TRBJ1-1|TRBV4-1
CASSQRSRRENTEAFF
>13|NA|TRBJ2-5|TRBV7-8
CASSSTSAETQYF
>15|NA|TRBJ2-4|TRBV3-1
CASSHRGLDKNIQYF
>14|NA|TRBJ2-5|TRBV20-1
CSVSTSTVGQTQYF
>17|TRBD2|TRBJ2-7|TRBV6-5
CASSYSDGLAGGYEQYF
>15|TRBD1|TRBJ2-1|TRBV9
CASSTRDRGWDEQFF
>18|NA|TRBJ2-1|TRBV6-2/TRBV6-3
CASSYRGSPPRDGNEQFF
>15|NA|TRBJ2-3|TRBV28
CASSLLSFGTDTQYF
>17|TRBD2|TRBJ2-4|TRBV19
CASSTRTSALAKNIQYF
>13|NA|TRBJ2-1|TRBV12-3/TRBV12-4
CASSLGRVNEQFF
>15|NA|TRBJ2-2|TRBV4-3
CASSQVGIFTGELFF
>15|NA|TRBJ2-7|TRBV2
CASSEGPGQGYEQYF
>19|TRBD2|TRBJ2-1|TRBV29-1
CSVEGLADPGGISYNEQFF
>15|NA|TRBJ2-7|TRBV10-3
CAISEAQGGPYEQYF
>14|NA|TRBJ2-7|TRBV7-6
CASSLGDAPYEQYF
>13|TRBD1|TRBJ1-2|TRBV29-1
CSAATGGNYGYTF
>14|TRBD1|TRBJ1-4|TRBV25-1
CASSVRGRDEKLFF
>14|NA|TRBJ2-7|TRBV5-1
CASSWGELAYEQYF
>14|TRBD2|TRBJ2-7|TRBV27
CASSLREGPYEQYF
>17|TRBD2|TRBJ2-3|TRBV12-3/TRBV12-4
CASSLVSGTYATDTQYF
>16|TRBD2|TRBJ2-1|TRBV4-3
CASSHVAGDSYNEQFF